The 25 T cell receptor beta chains listed next were all sequenced from one sample in a study of blood T cell repertoires in COVID-19. Repertoires were generated with immunoSEQ multiplex PCR, while TCRdb's copy carries only in-frame clones and drops some. The data contain roughly 190,000 clones, 70% to 90% of them singletons. Sample: peripheral blood. Receptors were obtained from a man in his 60s with active or convalescent COVID-19.

The gene calls are TRBV5-6 and TRBJ2-1; 9 bases fit TRBD2. The CDR3 has 15 residues. Unmatched junction bases numbered 10, after V lost 3 bases and J lost 9 bases. Germline CDR1 is SGHDT and CDR2 is YYEEEE. CDR3 coding DNA: TGTGCCAGCAGCTCGGTGCGGGGGGGCCCCGGTGAGCAGTTCTTC. It specifies CASSSVRGGPGEQFF. The complete variable domain, with remaining parts taken from reference TRBV5-6 and TRBJ2-1, reads DAGVTQSPTHLIKTRGQQVTLRCSPKSGHDTVSWYQQALGQGPQFIFQYYEEEERQRGNFPDRFSGHQFPNYSSELNVNALLLGDSALYLCASSSVRGGPGEQFFGPGTRLTVL.

The V call is TRBV6-6, the J call TRBJ1-2; 7 bases line up with TRBD1. The junction had 8 bases not matched to a gene; V was cut back by 5 bases and J by 8 bases. The germline V gene encodes CDR1 MNHNY and CDR2 SVGAGI (reference sequence). The CDR3 is 13 residues long. The CDR3 loop is CASSETGNYGYTF. The CDR3 bases are TGTGCCAGCAGTGAGACAGGGAATTACGGCTACACCTTC.

The chain employs TRBV12-5 and TRBJ2-7; D is possibly TRBD1 (5 bases). V gave up 1 base and J gave up 1 base, with 5 bases separating them. Germline CDR1 and CDR2: LGHNT and FRNRAP. The CDR3 runs to 13 residues. The CDR3 sequence is CASGLAGSYEQYF. CDR3 in DNA: TGTGCTAGTGGTTTGGCAGGGTCCTACGAGCAGTACTTC.

The chain employs TRBV4-1 and TRBJ1-2, with D possibly TRBD1 on 6 matching bases. CDR1 is MGHRA and CDR2 is YSYEKL in the germline V gene. The V and J ends lost 4 bases and 4 bases respectively, with 10 bases between them. The CDR3 runs to 13 residues. The CDR3 loop reads CASSPDRSYGYTF. The CDR3 DNA reads as TGCGCCAGCAGCCCGGACAGATCCTATGGCTACACCTTC.

This clone has a single count. The V gene is TRBV5-1, the J gene TRBJ2-5; D is possibly TRBD2 (7 bases). There are 17 residues in the CDR3. The V and J ends lost 0 bases and 1 base respectively, with 16 bases between them. Per the germline V gene, CDR1 is SGHRS and CDR2 is YFSETQ. The CDR3 DNA follows: TGCGCCAGCAGCTTGGCGCCCGTTGGGGGGGCCCAAGAGACCCAGTACTTC. Translation gives CASSLAPVGGAQETQYF.

This clone was seen only once. The V gene is TRBV3-1 (or the pseudogene TRBV3-2), the J gene TRBJ2-1; 8 bases align to TRBD2. The CDR3 runs 15 residues. V lost 1 base to trimming and J lost 4 bases; unmatched junction nucleotides: 3. Looked up from germline, CDR1 is LGHDT and CDR2 is YNNKEL (reference sequence). The CDR3 sequence is CASSQALAGYNEQFF. The CDR3 region has the DNA TGTGCCAGCAGCCAAGCCCTAGCGGGTTACAATGAGCAGTTCTTC.

The rearrangement joins TRBV18 to TRBJ2-7; 10 nucleotides match TRBD1. The V gene end was trimmed by 3 bases and the J gene end by 4 bases; junction bases not matched to a gene: 3. This CDR3 spans 14 amino acids. Germline lookup yields CDR1 KGHSH and CDR2 LQKENI. The CDR3 DNA sequence: TGTGCCAGCTCACCTACGGGACAGGGGTACGAGCAGTACTTC. This gives the protein CASSPTGQGYEQYF. Complete variable domain (other parts from reference TRBV18 and TRBJ2-7): NAGVMQNPRHLVRRRGQEARLRCSPMKGHSHVYWYRQLPEEGLKFMVYLQKENIIDESGMPKERFSAEFPKEGPSILRIQQVVRGDSAAYFCASSPTGQGYEQYFGPGTRLTVT.

J is TRBJ1-2 and V is TRBV6-6; no reliable D call. V gave up 6 bases and J gave up 4 bases, with 15 bases separating them. This CDR3 contains 14 residues. Germline values: CDR1 MNHNY, CDR2 SVGAGI (reference sequence). CDR3 loop: CASRPTGGGYGYTF. DNA for the CDR3: TGTGCCAGCAGGCCCACGGGAGGAGGCTATGGCTACACCTTC.

This clone was detected only a few times. The chain employs TRBV10-3 and TRBJ1-6; D unclear. The CDR3 runs 15 residues. Trimming cost V 6 bases and J 5 bases, with 14 bases left between them. CDR1 is ENHRY, CDR2 SYGVKD, per germline. The CDR3 is CAISFGQADNSPLHF. CDR3 coding DNA: TGTGCCATCAGCTTTGGGCAGGCCGATAATTCACCCCTCCACTTT.

The chain employs TRBV4-1 and TRBJ2-1; 13 nucleotides line up with TRBD2. Per the germline V gene, CDR1 is MGHRA and CDR2 is YSYEKL. V lost 1 base, J lost 7 bases, and 7 bases stayed unmatched. This CDR3 spans 17 amino acids. CDR3 protein: CASSQALLAGGPNEQFF. CDR3 nucleotide sequence: TGCGCCAGCAGCCAAGCCTTACTAGCGGGGGGGCCAAATGAGCAGTTCTTC.

This clone was recorded once. The V call is TRBV29-1, the J call TRBJ1-1; D may be TRBD1 (5 bases). Trimming cost V 7 bases and J 2 bases, with 14 bases left between them. The CDR3 is 13 residues long. The germline gives CDR1 SQVTM, CDR2 ANQGSEA. CDR3 DNA: TGCAGCGCATCAAGGGGCGCAAACACTGAAGCTTTCTTT. Protein product: CSASRGANTEAFF.

The rearrangement uses TRBV2 and TRBJ1-5; the D gene is possibly TRBD1 (6 bases). Trimming took 5 bases from V and 0 from J, leaving 14 bases between them. Germline V gene data show CDR1 as SNHLY and CDR2 as FYNNEI. The CDR3 totals 16 residues. The CDR3 nucleotides read TGTGCCAGCAGTCCGGGACATAATCTTAGCAATCAGCCCCAGCATTTT. Its translation is CASSPGHNLSNQPQHF.

The rearrangement joins TRBV20-1 to TRBJ2-3; D perhaps matches TRBD1 (5 bases). The CDR3 is made up of 11 amino acids. Looked up from germline, CDR1 is DFQATT and CDR2 is SNEGSKA (reference sequence). Trimming removed 6 bases from V and 4 bases from J, with 8 bases in between. CDR3 DNA: TGCAGTGCCCAGGGATCAGATACGCAGTATTTT. Its translation: CSAQGSDTQYF.

The chain combines TRBV7-6 with TRBJ1-6, with D possibly matching TRBD1 (5 bases). The V and J ends lost 2 bases and 9 bases respectively, with 14 bases between them. The CDR3 totals 15 residues. CDR1 is SGHVS, CDR2 FNYEAQ, per germline. The CDR3 DNA follows: TGTGCCAGCAGCTTAAGGAGTGACAGTCCTTCACCCCTCCACTTT. Translated: CASSLRSDSPSPLHF.

The gene calls are TRBV9 and TRBJ2-7; D unresolved. The germline V gene encodes CDR1 SGDLS and CDR2 YYNGEE. CDR3 length: 14 amino acids. V lost 0 bases and J 0 bases, leaving 7 bases between the germline ends. CDR3 DNA sequence: TGTGCCAGCAGCGTAGAACTTCACTCCTACGAGCAGTACTTC. Amino acid sequence: CASSVELHSYEQYF.

This chain links TRBV2 with TRBJ2-2, with D unclear. The germline V gene encodes CDR1 SNHLY and CDR2 FYNNEI. Deletions cut 2 bases from V and 4 bases from J, with 5 bases between. CDR3 length equals 13 residues. The CDR3 spells CASSETGTGELFF. The DNA of the CDR3 is TGTGCCAGCAGTGAAACTGGCACCGGGGAGCTGTTTTTT.

This chain joins TRBV5-1 and TRBJ2-5; 10 bases map to TRBD2. Germline CDR1 SGHRS, CDR2 YFSETQ. J was trimmed by 5 bases and V by 2 bases; bases with no gene match: 6. The CDR3 runs 15 residues. The CDR3 reads CASSFGLAEGETQYF. Here the CDR3 DNA reads TGCGCCAGCAGCTTCGGACTAGCGGAGGGTGAGACCCAGTACTTC. The whole variable domain, filled in from reference TRBV5-1 and TRBJ2-5, reads KAGVTQTPRYLIKTRGQQVTLSCSPISGHRSVSWYQQTPGQGLQFLFEYFSETQRNKGNFPGRFSGRQFSNSRSEMNVSTLELGDSALYLCASSFGLAEGETQYFGPGTRLLVL.

The CDR3 region has the DNA TGTGCCAGCAGCCAAGTGCGAGCGGGGGGGCCTGGGGAGCAGTACTTC. As protein: CASSQVRAGGPGEQYF. The chain carries TRBV3-1 (or the pseudogene TRBV3-2) and TRBJ2-7, with 10 bases that match TRBD2. This CDR3 is built from 16 residues. Unmatched junction bases numbered 10, after V lost 1 base and J lost 7 bases. CDR1 and CDR2 (germline): LGHDT, YNNKEL (reference sequence).

The V call is TRBV11-1, the J call TRBJ2-2; 10 bases align to TRBD2. There are 15 residues in the CDR3. Trimming removed 5 bases from V and 5 bases from J; junction bases left unmatched: 5. The germline gives CDR1 SGHAT, CDR2 FQDESV (reference sequence). CDR3 region: CASSPAGGRTGELFF. The CDR3 nucleotides read TGTGCCAGCAGCCCAGCGGGGGGGAGAACCGGGGAGCTGTTTTTT.

This rearrangement joins TRBV18 to TRBJ2-5; possibly TRBD1 for D (6 bases). The germline CDR1 and CDR2 sequences are KGHSH and LQKENI. V lost 4 bases and J lost 4, with 16 bases in between. This CDR3 is built from 15 residues. The CDR3 protein is CASSLRTGMGETQYF. The CDR3 nucleotides are TGTGCCAGCTCACTACGCACAGGGATGGGAGAGACCCAGTACTTC.

The chain joins TRBV7-8 to TRBJ1-4, with 9 bases lining up with TRBD1. V dropped 5 bases and J dropped 7; count of bases not matched to a gene: 5. The CDR3 spans 14 residues. CDR1 is SGHVS, CDR2 FQNEAQ, per germline. CDR3 DNA sequence: TGTGCCAGCAGCGAGGGACAGGGTCGTGAAAAACTGTTTTTT. It encodes CASSEGQGREKLFF.

This rearrangement joins TRBV5-1 to TRBJ1-1, with 12 bases lining up with TRBD1. Germline loops: CDR1 SGHRS, CDR2 YFSETQ. J was trimmed by 5 bases and V by 3 bases; bases with no gene match: 11. This CDR3 is 17 amino acids long. The CDR3 region is CASSYVPGQGAGTEAFF. Here the CDR3 DNA reads TGCGCCAGCAGCTACGTCCCGGGACAGGGGGCGGGAACTGAAGCTTTCTTT.

This clone was seen only a few times. Distinct nucleotide sequences in the sample also encode this CDR3. V and J are TRBV11-2 and TRBJ2-7, with D possibly being TRBD1 (6 bases). CDR1 SGHAT and CDR2 FQNNGV come from the germline V gene. Trimming removed 2 bases at V and 1 base at J, with 9 bases between. This CDR3 region has 14 residues. The CDR3 loop is CASSLYRDSYEQYF. The CDR3 DNA is TGTGCCAGCAGCTTATACAGGGATTCCTACGAGCAGTACTTC.

V gene TRBV11-2 combines with J gene TRBJ1-2; 9 bases fit TRBD1. After removal of 5 bases from V and 0 bases from J, the junction contained 7 bases not matched to a gene. This CDR3 has 16 residues. Germline CDR1 is SGHAT and CDR2 is FQNNGV. The CDR3 sequence: CASSQSYRGPNYGYTF. The CDR3, as DNA: TGTGCCAGCAGCCAATCCTACAGGGGGCCTAACTATGGCTACACCTTC.

The chain uses TRBV6-6 and TRBJ2-3, with TRBD2 identical over 7 bases. The CDR3 has 12 residues. Trimming removed 11 bases from V and 4 bases from J; junction bases left unmatched: 6. CDR1 and CDR2 from the germline V gene are MNHNY and SVGAGI (reference sequence). This chain's CDR3 is CAGRGDSDTQYF. The DNA of the CDR3 is TGTGCCGGCCGGGGGGATTCAGATACGCAGTATTTT.